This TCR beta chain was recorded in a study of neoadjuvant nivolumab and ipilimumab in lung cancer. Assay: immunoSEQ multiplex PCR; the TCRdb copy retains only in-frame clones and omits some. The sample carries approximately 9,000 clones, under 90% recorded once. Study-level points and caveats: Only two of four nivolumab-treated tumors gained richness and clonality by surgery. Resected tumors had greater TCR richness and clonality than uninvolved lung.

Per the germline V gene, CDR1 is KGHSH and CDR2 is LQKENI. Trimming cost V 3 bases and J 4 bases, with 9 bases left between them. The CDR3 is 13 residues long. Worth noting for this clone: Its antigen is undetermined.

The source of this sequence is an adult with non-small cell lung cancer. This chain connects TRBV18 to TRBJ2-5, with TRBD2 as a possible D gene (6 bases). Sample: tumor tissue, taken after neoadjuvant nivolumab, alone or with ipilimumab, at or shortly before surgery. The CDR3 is CASSPGGGETQYF. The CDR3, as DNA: TGTGCCAGCTCACCGGGGGGAGGAGAGACCCAGTACTTC.